The rows below give T cell receptor beta chains drawn from one sample of a study of T cell responses to AZD1222 COVID-19 vaccine. Sequencing used immunoSEQ multiplex PCR; TCRdb keeps in-frame clones, though not all of them. Counted here are almost 50,000 clones, 79% occurring once; the ten biggest clones make up about 20%. The sequenced sample was peripheral blood, obtained on day 0 of MenACWY control vaccination. The origin of the receptors is an adult in good health. The CDR3 runs from the conserved cysteine through the conserved F or W. A D gene is named only where the DNA matches it firmly. Not all rows give a size; the values are once, few, many and, for expanded clones, a class.

J gene | V gene | clone size | D gene | CDR3 DNA | CDR3 protein
TRBJ2-5 | TRBV18 | NA | TRBD1 | TGTGCCAGCTCACCCACCCGGACAGGGGAAGAGACCCAGTACTTC | CASSPTRTGEETQYF
TRBJ1-2 | TRBV5-1 | NA | NA | TGCGCCAGCAGCTTGGGAGGTACCAGTACGGGCTACACCTTC | CASSLGGTSTGYTF
TRBJ1-4 | TRBV4-1 | NA | NA | TGCGCCAGCAGCCAAGCCGGAGGGAGCGCTAATGAAAAACTGTTTTTT | CASSQAGGSANEKLFF
TRBJ1-5 | TRBV30 | NA | NA | TGTGCCTGGAGCAGGAACAATCAGCCCCAGCATTTT | CAWSRNNQPQHF
TRBJ2-1 | TRBV15 | few | NA | TGTGCCTCCAGGGGGGGAGAGTCCTACAATGAGCAGTTCTTC | CASRGGESYNEQFF
TRBJ2-7 | TRBV30 | NA | NA | TGTGCCTGGGGGAATTCCTACGAGCAGTACTTC | CAWGNSYEQYF
TRBJ2-4 | TRBV7-6 | NA | TRBD1 | TGTGCCAGCAGCTTAGGGAGGGACAGGGGCCGTCTTGCCAAAAACATTCAGTACTTC | CASSLGRDRGRLAKNIQYF
TRBJ1-5 | TRBV11-2 | few | NA | TGTGCCAGCAGCTTAGGATCGGGACGGATCAATCAGCCCCAGCATTTT | CASSLGSGRINQPQHF
TRBJ2-6 | TRBV18 | NA | NA | TGTGCCAGCTCACCTCTGGGGCCCGGGCACGTCCTGACTTTC | CASSPLGPGHVLTF
TRBJ1-4 | TRBV30 | NA | NA | TGTGCCTGGGCCGTTTTCGGTGGGTTGGGAGAAAAACTGTTTTTT | CAWAVFGGLGEKLFF
TRBJ2-2 | TRBV3-1/TRBV3-2 | NA | TRBD2 | TGTGCCTGCTGCTCCCGGGGGGGGGCGGGCGGGGAGCTGTTTTTT | CACCSRGGAGGELFF
TRBJ1-2 | TRBV30 | few | NA | TGTGCTTCGGACGGAAAAGGCTATGGCTACACCTTC | CASDGKGYGYTF
TRBJ1-2 | TRBV13 | NA | NA | TGTGCCAGCAGCTTGTCGGACTATGGCTACACCTTC | CASSLSDYGYTF
TRBJ2-7 | TRBV5-1 | NA | TRBD1 | TGCGCCAGCAGCTCCTCTTGGACAGGGATGAGCTCCTACGAGCAGTACTTC | CASSSSWTGMSSYEQYF
TRBJ1-2 | TRBV3-1/TRBV3-2 | NA | TRBD1 | TGTGCCAGCAGCCCGGACAGGGGGCCGGGTGGCTACACCTTC | CASSPDRGPGGYTF
TRBJ2-1 | TRBV9 | NA | NA | TGTGCCAGCAGCATGTCCCAAAATGAGCAGTTCTTC | CASSMSQNEQFF
TRBJ1-1 | TRBV30 | NA | NA | TGTGCCTGGAGGTCCTTCAGTAGGCTGATCAAAACTGAAGCTTTCTTT | CAWRSFSRLIKTEAFF
TRBJ2-7 | TRBV27 | medium-sized | TRBD2 | TGTGCCAGCAGGGCCATCCTGGGAGCGGGAGAGGACGAGCAGTACTTC | CASRAILGAGEDEQYF
TRBJ1-4 | TRBV5-6 | NA | NA | TGTGCCAGCAGCCTGGGACGTTCAGAAAAACTGTTTTTT | CASSLGRSEKLFF
TRBJ1-2 | TRBV2 | NA | TRBD1 | TGTGCCAGCAGTCAGACAGGGGGCGAGATCTATGGCTACACCTTC | CASSQTGGEIYGYTF
TRBJ1-2 | TRBV9 | NA | NA | TGTGCCAGCAGCCTCCGCGGCGTGGGAAACTATGGCTACACCTTC | CASSLRGVGNYGYTF
TRBJ2-2 | TRBV11-2 | NA | NA | TGTGCCAGCAGCTTAGTTAGGACGGCCGGGGAGCTGTTTTTT | CASSLVRTAGELFF
TRBJ1-5 | TRBV7-2 | once | NA | TGTGCCAGCAGCTTTCAGGGGAGGCTTAATCAGCCCCAGCATTTT | CASSFQGRLNQPQHF
TRBJ2-3 | TRBV28 | NA | TRBD2 | TGTGCCAGCAGTTCCCCTTTGGGCGGGGGGTTCTCTAGCACAGATACGCAGTATTTT | CASSSPLGGGFSSTDTQYF
TRBJ1-5 | TRBV5-1 | NA | NA | TGCGCCAGCAGCCAGGGGACATCTAGCAATCAGCCCCAGCATTTT | CASSQGTSSNQPQHF
TRBJ1-1 | TRBV19 | NA | TRBD1 | TGTGCCAGTAGTATGCTATGGGACAGTGAAGCTTTCTTT | CASSMLWDSEAFF
TRBJ2-3 | TRBV5-5 | NA | TRBD2 | TGTGCCAGCACCTCCCGGGGCGGGGGGACAGATACGCAGTATTTT | CASTSRGGGTDTQYF
TRBJ2-7 | TRBV27 | few | NA | TGTGCCAGCAGTCCCCGCTACGAGCAGTACTTC | CASSPRYEQYF
TRBJ1-1 | TRBV18 | once | NA | TGTGCCAGCTCACCCCAACTCACGCAGGGAAAGGCCACTGAAGCTTTCTTT | CASSPQLTQGKATEAFF
TRBJ1-5 | TRBV2 | NA | TRBD1 | TGTGCCAGCAGTCGGGGCCGGACAGGGTATGGAGGCAATCAGCCCCAGCATTTT | CASSRGRTGYGGNQPQHF
TRBJ1-1 | TRBV29-1 | once | TRBD1 | TGCAGCGTACAAACAGGGGGCGGAACTGAAGCTTTCTTT | CSVQTGGGTEAFF
TRBJ1-1 | TRBV5-4 | NA | TRBD1 | TGTGCCAGCAGCTTAACAGGGGACAGCCCGAACACTGAAGCTTTCTTT | CASSLTGDSPNTEAFF